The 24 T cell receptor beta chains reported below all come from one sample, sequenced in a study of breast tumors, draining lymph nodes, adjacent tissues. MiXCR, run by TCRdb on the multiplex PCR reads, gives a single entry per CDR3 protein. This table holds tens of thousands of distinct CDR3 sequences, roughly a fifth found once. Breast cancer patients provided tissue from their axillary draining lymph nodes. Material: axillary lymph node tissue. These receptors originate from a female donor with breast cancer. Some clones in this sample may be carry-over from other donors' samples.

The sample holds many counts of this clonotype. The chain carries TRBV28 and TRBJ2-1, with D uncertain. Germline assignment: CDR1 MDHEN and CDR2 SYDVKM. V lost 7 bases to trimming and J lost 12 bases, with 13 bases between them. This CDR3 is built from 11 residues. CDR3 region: CASTLGPRQFF. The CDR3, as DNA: TGTGCCAGCACCCTAGGGCCCAGGCAGTTCTTC.

CDR3: CASGSLNSGRVNYEQFF. The CDR3 DNA reads as TGTGCTAGTGGTTCCCTAAATAGCGGAAGAGTTAACTATGAGCAGTTCTTC. The gene calls are TRBV12-5 and TRBJ2-1; a possible D gene is TRBD2 (6 bases). The V gene's germline CDR1 is LGHNT and CDR2 FRNRAP. With 4 bases removed from V and 8 bases from J, the gap between germline ends came to 24 bases. The CDR3 contains 17 residues.

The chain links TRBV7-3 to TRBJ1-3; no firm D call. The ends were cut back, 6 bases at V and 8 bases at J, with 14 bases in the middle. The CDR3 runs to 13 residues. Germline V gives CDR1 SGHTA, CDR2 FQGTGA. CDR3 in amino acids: CASRAAAGDTIYF. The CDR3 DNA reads TGTGCCAGCAGAGCTGCCGCCGGAGACACCATATATTTT.

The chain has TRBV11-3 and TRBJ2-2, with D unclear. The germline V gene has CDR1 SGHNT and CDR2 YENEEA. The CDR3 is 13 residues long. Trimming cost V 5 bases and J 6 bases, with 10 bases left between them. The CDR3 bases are TGTGCCAGCAGCCTTGACGAGGCCGGGGAGCTGTTTTTT. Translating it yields CASSLDEAGELFF.

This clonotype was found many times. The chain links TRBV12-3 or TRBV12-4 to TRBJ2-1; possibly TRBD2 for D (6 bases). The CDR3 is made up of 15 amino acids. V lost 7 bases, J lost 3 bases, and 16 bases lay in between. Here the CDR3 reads CASTRAGSVYNEQFF. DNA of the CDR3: TGTGCCAGCACCCGAGCGGGTTCAGTCTACAATGAGCAGTTCTTC.

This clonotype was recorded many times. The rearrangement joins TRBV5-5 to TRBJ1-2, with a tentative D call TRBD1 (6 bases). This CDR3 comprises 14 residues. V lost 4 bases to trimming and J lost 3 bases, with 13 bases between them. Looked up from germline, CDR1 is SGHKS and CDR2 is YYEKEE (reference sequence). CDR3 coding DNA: TGTGCCAGCAGCACAAGGACAGCCGACTATGGCTACACCTTC. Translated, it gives CASSTRTADYGYTF.

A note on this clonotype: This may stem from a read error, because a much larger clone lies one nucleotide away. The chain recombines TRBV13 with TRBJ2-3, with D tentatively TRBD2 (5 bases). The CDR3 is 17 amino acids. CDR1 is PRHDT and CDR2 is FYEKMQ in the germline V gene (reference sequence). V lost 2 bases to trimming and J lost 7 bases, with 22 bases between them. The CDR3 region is CASSLQIASRHFNTQYF. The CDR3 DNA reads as TGTGCCAGCAGCTTACAAATTGCTAGCAGACATTTTAATACGCAGTATTTT.

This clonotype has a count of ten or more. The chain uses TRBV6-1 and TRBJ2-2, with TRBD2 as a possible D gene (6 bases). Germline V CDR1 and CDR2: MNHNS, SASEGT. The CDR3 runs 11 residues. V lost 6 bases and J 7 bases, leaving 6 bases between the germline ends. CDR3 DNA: TGTGCCAGCAGGGGGGGCGGGGAGCTGTTTTTT. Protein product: CASRGGGELFF.

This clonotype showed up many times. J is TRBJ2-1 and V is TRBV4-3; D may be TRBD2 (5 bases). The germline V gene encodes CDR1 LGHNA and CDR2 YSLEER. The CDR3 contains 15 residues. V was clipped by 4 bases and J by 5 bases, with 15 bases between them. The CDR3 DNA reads TGCGCCAGCAGCCCCATCGGCGGGTCCAACAATGAGCAGTTCTTC. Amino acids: CASSPIGGSNNEQFF.

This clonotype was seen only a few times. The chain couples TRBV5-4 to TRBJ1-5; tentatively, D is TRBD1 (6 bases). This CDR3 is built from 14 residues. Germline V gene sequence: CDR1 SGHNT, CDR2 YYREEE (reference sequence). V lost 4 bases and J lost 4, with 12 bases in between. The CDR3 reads CASSMQGMNQPQHF. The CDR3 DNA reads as TGTGCCAGCAGCATGCAGGGGATGAATCAGCCCCAGCATTTT.

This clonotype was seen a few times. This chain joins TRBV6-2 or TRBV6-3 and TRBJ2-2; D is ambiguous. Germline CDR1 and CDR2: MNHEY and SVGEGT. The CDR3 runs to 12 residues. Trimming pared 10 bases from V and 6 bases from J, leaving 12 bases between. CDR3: CAISRMSGELFF. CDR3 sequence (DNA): TGTGCCATCTCGAGGATGTCCGGGGAGCTGTTTTTT.

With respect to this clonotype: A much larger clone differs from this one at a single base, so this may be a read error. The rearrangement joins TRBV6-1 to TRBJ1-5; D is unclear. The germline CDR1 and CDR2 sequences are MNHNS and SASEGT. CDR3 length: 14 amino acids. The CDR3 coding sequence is TGTGCCAGCAGTACATCGACTAGCGATCAGCCCCAGCATTTT. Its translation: CASSTSTSDQPQHF.

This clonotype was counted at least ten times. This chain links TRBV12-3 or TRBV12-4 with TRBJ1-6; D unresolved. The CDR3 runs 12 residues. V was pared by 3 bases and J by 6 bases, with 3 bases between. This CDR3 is CASSLGNSPLHF. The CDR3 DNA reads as TGTGCCAGCAGTTTGGGTAATTCACCCCTCCACTTT.

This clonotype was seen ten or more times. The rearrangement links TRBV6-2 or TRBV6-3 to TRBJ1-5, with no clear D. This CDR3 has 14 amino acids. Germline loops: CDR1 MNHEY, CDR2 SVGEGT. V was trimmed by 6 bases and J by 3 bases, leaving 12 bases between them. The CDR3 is CASSPGPDNQPQHF. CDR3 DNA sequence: TGTGCCAGCAGCCCCGGGCCGGACAATCAGCCCCAGCATTTT.

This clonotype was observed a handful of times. The CDR3 sequence is CASSLSGRGERPYEQYF. Written as DNA, the CDR3 is TGTGCCAGCAGTTTATCGGGAAGGGGGGAAAGGCCTTACGAGCAGTACTTC. V and J are TRBV27 and TRBJ2-7; D is tentatively TRBD1 or TRBD2 (6 bases each). This CDR3 has 17 amino acids. CDR1 and CDR2 from the germline V gene are MNHEY and SMNVEV (reference sequence). V dropped 0 bases and J dropped 4 bases, with 19 bases sitting between them.

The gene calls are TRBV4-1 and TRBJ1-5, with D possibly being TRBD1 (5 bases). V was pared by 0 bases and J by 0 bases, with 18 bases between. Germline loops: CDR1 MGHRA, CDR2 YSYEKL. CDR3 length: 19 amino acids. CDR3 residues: CASSQEGNKGPNSNQPQHF. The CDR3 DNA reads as TGCGCCAGCAGCCAAGAGGGCAATAAGGGACCTAATAGCAATCAGCCCCAGCATTTT.

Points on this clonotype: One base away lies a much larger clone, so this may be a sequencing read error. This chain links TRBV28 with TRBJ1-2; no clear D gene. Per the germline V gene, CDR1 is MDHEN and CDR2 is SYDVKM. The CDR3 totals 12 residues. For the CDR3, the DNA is TGTGCCAGCGAATCACCTGTATATGGCTGCACCTTC. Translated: CASESPVYGCTF.

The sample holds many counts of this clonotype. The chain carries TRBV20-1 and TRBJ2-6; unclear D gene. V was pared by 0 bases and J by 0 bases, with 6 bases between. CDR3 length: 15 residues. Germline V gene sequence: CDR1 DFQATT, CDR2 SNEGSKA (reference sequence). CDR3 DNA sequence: TGCAGTGCTAGAGAGGGAACCTCTGGGGCCAACGTCCTGACTTTC. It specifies CSAREGTSGANVLTF.

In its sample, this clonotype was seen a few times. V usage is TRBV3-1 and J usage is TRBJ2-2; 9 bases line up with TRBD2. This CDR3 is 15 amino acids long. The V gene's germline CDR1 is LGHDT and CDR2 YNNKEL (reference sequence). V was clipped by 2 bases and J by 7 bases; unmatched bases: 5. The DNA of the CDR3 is TGTGCCAGCAGCCAACACCTAGCGGGACTCGGGGAGCTGTTTTTT. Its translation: CASSQHLAGLGELFF.

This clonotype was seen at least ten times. CDR3 nucleotide sequence: TGTGCCACCAGCAGAGATCAAAAAGCGAATGAGCAGTTCTTC. Amino acids: CATSRDQKANEQFF. V is TRBV15 and J is TRBJ2-1; D remains ambiguous. CDR1 LNHNV and CDR2 YYDKDF come from the germline V gene (reference sequence). There are 14 residues in the CDR3. The V and J ends lost 0 bases and 7 bases respectively, with 10 bases between them.

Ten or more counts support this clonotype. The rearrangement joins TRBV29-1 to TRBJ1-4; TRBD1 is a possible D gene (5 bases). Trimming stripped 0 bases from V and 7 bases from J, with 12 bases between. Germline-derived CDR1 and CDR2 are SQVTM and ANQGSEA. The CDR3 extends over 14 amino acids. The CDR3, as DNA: TGCAGCGTTGAAGATGAGGGGACGGGTGAAAAACTGTTTTTT. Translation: CSVEDEGTGEKLFF.

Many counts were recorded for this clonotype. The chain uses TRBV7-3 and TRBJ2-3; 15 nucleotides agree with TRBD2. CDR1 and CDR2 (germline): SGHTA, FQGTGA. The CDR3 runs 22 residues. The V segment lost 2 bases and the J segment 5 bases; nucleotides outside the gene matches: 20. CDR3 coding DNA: TGTGCCAGCAGCTTACCCTACTCTGGACTAGCGGGAGGGCAAAGGAACCGAGATACGCAGTATTTT. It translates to CASSLPYSGLAGGQRNRDTQYF. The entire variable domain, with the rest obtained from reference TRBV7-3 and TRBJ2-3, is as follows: GAGVSQTPSNKVTEKGKYVELRCDPISGHTALYWYRQSLGQGPEFLIYFQGTGAADDSGLPNDRFFAVRPEGSVSTLKIQRTERGDSAVYLCASSLPYSGLAGGQRNRDTQYFGPGTRLTVL.

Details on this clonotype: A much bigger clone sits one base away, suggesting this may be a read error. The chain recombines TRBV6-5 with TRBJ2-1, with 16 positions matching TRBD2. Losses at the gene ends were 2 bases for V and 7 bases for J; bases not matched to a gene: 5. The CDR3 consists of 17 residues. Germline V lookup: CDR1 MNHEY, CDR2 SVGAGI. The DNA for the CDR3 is TGTGCCAGCAGTTACGCAGGGACTAGCGGGGGGGCAAATGAGCAGTTCTTC. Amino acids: CASSYAGTSGGANEQFF.

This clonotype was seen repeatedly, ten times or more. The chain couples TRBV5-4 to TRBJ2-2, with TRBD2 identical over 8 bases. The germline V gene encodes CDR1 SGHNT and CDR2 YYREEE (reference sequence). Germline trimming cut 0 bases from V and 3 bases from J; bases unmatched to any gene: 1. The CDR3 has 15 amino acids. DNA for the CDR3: TGTGCCAGCAGCTTGGGACTAGCGTACACCGGGGAGCTGTTTTTT. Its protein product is CASSLGLAYTGELFF.